This TCR beta chain emerged from a study of T cell responses to AZD1222 COVID-19 vaccine. Study context: Pooled together were second doses at about 4 or about 12 weeks. Study-wide results and caveats: Clonal diversity was possibly underestimated, and the donors were mostly white British, with more females. CD4 TCRs associated with vaccination spanned spike, dominating at 160-218 and 743-854. Reports indicate that nearly half of spike-specific TCRs are directed at unmutated variant regions.

Note on this clone: Its antigen remains unknown.

Sequenced by immunoSEQ multiplex PCR; TCRdb stores in-frame clones only, minus some. The data show fewer than 110,000 clones, about 90% seen once. The clonotype was recovered from an adult in good health. This material consisted of peripheral blood, taken on day 0 of AZD1222 vaccination.

CDR3 DNA sequence: TGTGCCAGCAGCCTTCGGACTAGCGGACCCACAGATACGCAGTATTTT. It encodes CASSLRTSGPTDTQYF. The chain uses TRBV5-6 and TRBJ2-3; 10 bases line up with TRBD2. Germline V gene data show CDR1 as SGHDT and CDR2 as YYEEEE. With V trimmed by 4 bases and J by 2 bases, 7 bases remained unmatched. The CDR3 is 16 amino acids.